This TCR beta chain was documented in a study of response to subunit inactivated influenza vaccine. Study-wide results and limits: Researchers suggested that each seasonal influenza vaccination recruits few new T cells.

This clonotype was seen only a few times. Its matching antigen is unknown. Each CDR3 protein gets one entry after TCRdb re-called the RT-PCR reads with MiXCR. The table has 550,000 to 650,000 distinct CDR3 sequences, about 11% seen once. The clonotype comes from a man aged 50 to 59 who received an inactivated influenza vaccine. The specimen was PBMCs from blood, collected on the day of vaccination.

CDR3 sequence (DNA): TGCAGTGCCCCGACTAGCGGGCACACCTACGAGCAGTACTTC. The encoded protein is CSAPTSGHTYEQYF. The chain joins TRBV20-1 to TRBJ2-7; 10 nucleotides agree with TRBD2. Germline V CDR1 and CDR2: DFQATT, SNEGSKA (reference sequence). V was clipped by 6 bases and J by 2 bases; unmatched bases: 7. The CDR3 extends over 14 amino acids.